Each of the 6 T cell receptor beta chains below was sequenced from the same sample in a study of T-cell reconstitution after alpha-beta-depleted transplantation in children. The TCRbeta library incorporated unique molecular identifiers. Via MiXCR, TCRdb re-called the PCR reads, giving one row per CDR3 protein. Found here are around 700,000 distinct CDR3 sequences, over 10% of them singletons; the top ten hold around 0.76%. Sample: PBMCs, taken before TCRalphabeta/CD19-depleted stem cell transplant. These receptors all stem from a girl between 2 and 10 years old with congenital amegakaryocytic thrombocytopenia, due to receive a stem cell transplant.

This clonotype has a count of ten or more. The V and J genes are TRBV12-3 or TRBV12-4 and TRBJ2-1; the D gene is possibly TRBD1 (6 bases). The CDR3 extends over 15 amino acids. Trimming left V 6 bases short and J 6 bases short, with 18 bases between. CDR3 residues: CASSLGTFGFNEQFF. The CDR3 DNA reads as TGTGCCAGCAGCCTCGGGACATTCGGGTTCAATGAGCAGTTCTTC.

This clonotype was counted a few times. The chain recombines TRBV27 with TRBJ2-1; D perhaps matches TRBD1 (6 bases). The CDR3 loop spans 15 amino acids. Trimming removed 5 bases from V and 4 bases from J, with 15 bases in between. Germline lookup yields CDR1 MNHEY and CDR2 SMNVEV (reference sequence). CDR3 nucleotides: TGTGCCAGCAGTACCATCGGACAGCCATACAATGAGCAGTTCTTC. It translates to CASSTIGQPYNEQFF.

There are many counts of this clonotype. This chain links TRBV12-3 or TRBV12-4 with TRBJ2-2; D unresolved. Trimming stripped 4 bases from V and 4 bases from J, with 7 bases between. The CDR3 is 13 residues long. The CDR3 is CASSYLVTGELFF. The DNA of the CDR3 is TGTGCCAGCAGTTACTTGGTCACCGGGGAGCTGTTTTTT.

This clonotype was detected ten times or more. CDR3 residues: CASSLYGTNNEQFF. As DNA, the CDR3 is TGTGCCAGCAGCTTATACGGGACTAACAATGAGCAGTTCTTC. The chain employs TRBV7-6 and TRBJ2-1, with 7 bases matching TRBD2. The CDR3 totals 14 residues. Germline assignment: CDR1 SGHVS and CDR2 FNYEAQ. Trimming removed 2 bases from V and 5 bases from J; junction bases left unmatched: 3. Together with reference TRBV7-6 and TRBJ2-1, the CDR3 gives the full variable domain: GAGVSQSPRYKVTKRGQDVALRCDPISGHVSLYWYRQALGQGPEFLTYFNYEAQQDKSGLPNDRFSAERPEGSISTLTIQRTEQRDSAMYRCASSLYGTNNEQFFGPGTRLTVL.

CDR3 in amino acids: CASSYPDEQYF. CDR3 sequence (DNA): TGTGCCAGCAGTTATCCGGACGAGCAGTACTTC. This chain connects TRBV28 to TRBJ2-7, with D unclear. V shed 4 bases and J shed 5 bases, with 6 bases lying between them. The CDR3 runs 11 residues. Germline V gene lookup returns CDR1 MDHEN and CDR2 SYDVKM.

This clonotype was observed at least ten times. CDR3 sequence: CSAPLGAENDEQFF. The CDR3 DNA sequence: TGCAGTGCTCCGCTCGGCGCCGAGAACGATGAGCAGTTCTTC. This sequence joins TRBV20-1 and TRBJ2-1; no definite D call. The CDR3 spans 14 residues. Trimming took 5 bases from V and 8 from J, leaving 19 bases between them. The germline gives CDR1 DFQATT, CDR2 SNEGSKA (reference sequence).